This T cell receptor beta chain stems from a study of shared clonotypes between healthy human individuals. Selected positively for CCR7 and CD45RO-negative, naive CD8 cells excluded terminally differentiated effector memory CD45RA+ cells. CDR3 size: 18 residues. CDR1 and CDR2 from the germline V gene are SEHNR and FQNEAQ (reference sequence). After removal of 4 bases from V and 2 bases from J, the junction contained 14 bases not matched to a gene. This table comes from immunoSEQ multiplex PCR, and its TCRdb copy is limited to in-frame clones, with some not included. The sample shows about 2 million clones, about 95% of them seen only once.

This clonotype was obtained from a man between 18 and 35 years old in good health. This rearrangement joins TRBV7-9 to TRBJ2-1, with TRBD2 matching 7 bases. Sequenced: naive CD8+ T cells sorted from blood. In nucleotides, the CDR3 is TGTGCCAGCAGCTGGGACCCCGCGGGGGTGAGGGCCTACAATGAGCAGTTCTTC. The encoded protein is CASSWDPAGVRAYNEQFF. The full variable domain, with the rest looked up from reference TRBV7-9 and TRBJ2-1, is DTGVSQNPRHKITKRGQNVTFRCDPISEHNRLYWYRQTLGQGPEFLTYFQNEAQLEKSRLLSDRFSAERPKGSFSTLEIQRTEQGDSAMYLCASSWDPAGVRAYNEQFFGPGTRLTVL.